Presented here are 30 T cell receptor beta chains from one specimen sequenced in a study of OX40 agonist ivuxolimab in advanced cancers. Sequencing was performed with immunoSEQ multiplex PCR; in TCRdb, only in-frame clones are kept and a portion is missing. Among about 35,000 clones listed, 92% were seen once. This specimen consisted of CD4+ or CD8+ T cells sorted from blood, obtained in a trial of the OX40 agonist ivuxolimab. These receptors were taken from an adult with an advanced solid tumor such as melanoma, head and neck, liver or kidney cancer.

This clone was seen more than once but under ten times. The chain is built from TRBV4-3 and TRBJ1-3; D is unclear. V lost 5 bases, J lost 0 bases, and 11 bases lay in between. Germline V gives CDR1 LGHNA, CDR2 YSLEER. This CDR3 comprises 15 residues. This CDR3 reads CASSVAKFSGNTIYF. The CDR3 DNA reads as TGCGCCAGCAGCGTTGCGAAATTCTCTGGAAACACCATATATTTT.

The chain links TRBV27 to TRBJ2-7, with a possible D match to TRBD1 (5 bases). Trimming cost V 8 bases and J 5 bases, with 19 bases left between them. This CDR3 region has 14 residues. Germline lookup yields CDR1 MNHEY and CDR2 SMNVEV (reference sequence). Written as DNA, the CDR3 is TGTGCCAGCGTTTCTCCTGGGGCTGGGAACGAGCAGTACTTC. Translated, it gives CASVSPGAGNEQYF.

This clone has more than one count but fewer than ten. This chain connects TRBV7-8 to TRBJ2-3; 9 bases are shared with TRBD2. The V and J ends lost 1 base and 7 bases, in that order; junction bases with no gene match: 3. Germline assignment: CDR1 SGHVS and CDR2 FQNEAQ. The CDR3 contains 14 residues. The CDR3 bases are TGTGCCAGCAGCTTAGTAGCGGGGGAGAATACGCAGTATTTT. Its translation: CASSLVAGENTQYF.

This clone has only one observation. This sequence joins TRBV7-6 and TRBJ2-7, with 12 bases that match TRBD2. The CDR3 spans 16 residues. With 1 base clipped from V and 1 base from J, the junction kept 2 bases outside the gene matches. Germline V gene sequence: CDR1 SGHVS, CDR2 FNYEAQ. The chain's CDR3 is CASSLGTSGISYEQYF. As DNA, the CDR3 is TGTGCCAGCAGCTTAGGGACTAGCGGGATATCCTACGAGCAGTACTTC.

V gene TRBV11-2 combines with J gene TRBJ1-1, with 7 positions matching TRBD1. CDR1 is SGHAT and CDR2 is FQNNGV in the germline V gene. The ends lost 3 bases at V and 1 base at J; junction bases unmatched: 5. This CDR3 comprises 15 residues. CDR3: CASSFETGTNTEAFF. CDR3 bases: TGTGCCAGCAGCTTCGAGACAGGGACGAACACTGAAGCTTTCTTT.

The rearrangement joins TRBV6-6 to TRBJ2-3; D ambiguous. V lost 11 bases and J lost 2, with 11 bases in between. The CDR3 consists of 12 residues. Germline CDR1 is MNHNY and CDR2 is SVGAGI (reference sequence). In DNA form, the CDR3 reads TGTGCCCTGCGTGGCGACACAGATACGCAGTATTTT. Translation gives CALRGDTDTQYF.

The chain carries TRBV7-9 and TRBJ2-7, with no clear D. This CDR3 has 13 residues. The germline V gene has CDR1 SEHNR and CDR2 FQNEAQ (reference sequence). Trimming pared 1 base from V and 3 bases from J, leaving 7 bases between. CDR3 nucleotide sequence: TGTGCCAGCAGCTTAGAACGGTACTACGAGCAGTACTTC. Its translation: CASSLERYYEQYF.

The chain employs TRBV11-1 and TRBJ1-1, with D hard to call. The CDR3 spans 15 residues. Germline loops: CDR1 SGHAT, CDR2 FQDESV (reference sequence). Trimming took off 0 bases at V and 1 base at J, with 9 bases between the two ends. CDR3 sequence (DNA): TGTGCCAGCAGCTTAGCGTATTATGGGAACACTGAAGCTTTCTTT. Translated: CASSLAYYGNTEAFF.

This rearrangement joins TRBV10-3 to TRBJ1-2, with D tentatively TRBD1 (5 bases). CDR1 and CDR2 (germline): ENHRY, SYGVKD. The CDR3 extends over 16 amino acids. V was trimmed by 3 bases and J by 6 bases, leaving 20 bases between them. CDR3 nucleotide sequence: TGTGCCATCAGTGACCCCGGGGCCCCCCGGAGAAATGGCTACACCTTC. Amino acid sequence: CAISDPGAPRRNGYTF.

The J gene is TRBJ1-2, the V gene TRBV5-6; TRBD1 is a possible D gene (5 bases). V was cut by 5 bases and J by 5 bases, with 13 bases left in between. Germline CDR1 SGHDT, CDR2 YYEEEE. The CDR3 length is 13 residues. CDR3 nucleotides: TGTGCCAGCAGTCCCCCAGGGCTTTATGGCTACACCTTC. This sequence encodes CASSPPGLYGYTF.

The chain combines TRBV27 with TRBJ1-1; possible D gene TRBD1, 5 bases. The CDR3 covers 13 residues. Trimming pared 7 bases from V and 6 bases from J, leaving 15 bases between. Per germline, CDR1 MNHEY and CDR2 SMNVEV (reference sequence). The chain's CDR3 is CASTSQGIAEAFF. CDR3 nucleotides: TGTGCCAGCACCAGTCAGGGTATCGCTGAAGCTTTCTTT.

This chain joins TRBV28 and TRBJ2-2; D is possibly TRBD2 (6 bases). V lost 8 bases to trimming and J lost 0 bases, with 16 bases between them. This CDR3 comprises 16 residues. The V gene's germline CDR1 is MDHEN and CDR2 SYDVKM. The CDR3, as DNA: TGTGCCAGCCTAGAGATCGGACTATCGAACACCGGGGAGCTGTTTTTT. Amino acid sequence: CASLEIGLSNTGELFF.

CDR3 sequence reads: CASSLFLNTEAFF. The CDR3 nucleotides are TGTGCCAGCAGTTTATTCCTGAACACTGAAGCTTTCTTT. The chain has TRBV28 and TRBJ1-1, with D uncertain. Germline assignment: CDR1 MDHEN and CDR2 SYDVKM. V was shortened by 1 base and J by 0 bases, with 3 bases between the two germline ends. The CDR3 is 13 residues long.

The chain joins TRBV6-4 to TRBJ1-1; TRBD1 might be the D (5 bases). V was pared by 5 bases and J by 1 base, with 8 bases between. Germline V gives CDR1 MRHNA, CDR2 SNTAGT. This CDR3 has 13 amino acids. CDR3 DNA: TGTGCCAGCAGTCCCAGGGCGAACACTGAAGCTTTCTTT. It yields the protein CASSPRANTEAFF.

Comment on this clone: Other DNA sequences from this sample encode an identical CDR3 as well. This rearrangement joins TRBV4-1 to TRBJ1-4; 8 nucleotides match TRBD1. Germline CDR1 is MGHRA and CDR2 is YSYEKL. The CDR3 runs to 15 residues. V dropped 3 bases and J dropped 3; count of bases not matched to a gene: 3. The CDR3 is CASSHRQGPNEKLFF. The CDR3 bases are TGCGCCAGCAGCCACCGACAGGGGCCTAATGAAAAACTGTTTTTT.

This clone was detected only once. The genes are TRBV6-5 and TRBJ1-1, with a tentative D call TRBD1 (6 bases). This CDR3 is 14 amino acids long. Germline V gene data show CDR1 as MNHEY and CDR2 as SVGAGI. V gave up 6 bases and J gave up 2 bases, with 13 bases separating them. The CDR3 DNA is TGTGCCAGCAGCAGTTCAGGGGCAAACACTGAAGCTTTCTTT. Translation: CASSSSGANTEAFF.

CDR3 residues: CASSLLRGGANVLTF. CDR3 sequence (DNA): TGTGCCAGCAGTTTATTGAGGGGTGGGGCCAACGTCCTGACTTTC. The rearrangement joins TRBV27 to TRBJ2-6; possibly TRBD1 or TRBD2 for D (5 bases each). Trimming shortened V by 1 base and J by 3 bases, and 7 bases separated the two germline ends. The germline V gene has CDR1 MNHEY and CDR2 SMNVEV (reference sequence). The CDR3 length is 15 residues.

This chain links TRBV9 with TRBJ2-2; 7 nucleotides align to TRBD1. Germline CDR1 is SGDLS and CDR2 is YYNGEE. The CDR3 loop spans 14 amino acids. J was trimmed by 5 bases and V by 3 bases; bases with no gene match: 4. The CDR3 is CASSARQGTGELFF. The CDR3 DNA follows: TGTGCCAGCAGCGCACGACAGGGTACCGGGGAGCTGTTTTTT.

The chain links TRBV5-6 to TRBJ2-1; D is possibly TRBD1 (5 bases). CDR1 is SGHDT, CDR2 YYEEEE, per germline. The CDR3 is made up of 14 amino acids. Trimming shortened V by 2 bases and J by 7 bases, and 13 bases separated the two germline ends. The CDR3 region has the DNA TGTGCCAGCAGCTTCAGGGTAACTTATAATGAGCAGTTCTTC. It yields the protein CASSFRVTYNEQFF. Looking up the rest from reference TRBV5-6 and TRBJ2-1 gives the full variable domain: DAGVTQSPTHLIKTRGQQVTLRCSPKSGHDTVSWYQQALGQGPQFIFQYYEEEERQRGNFPDRFSGHQFPNYSSELNVNALLLGDSALYLCASSFRVTYNEQFFGPGTRLTVL.

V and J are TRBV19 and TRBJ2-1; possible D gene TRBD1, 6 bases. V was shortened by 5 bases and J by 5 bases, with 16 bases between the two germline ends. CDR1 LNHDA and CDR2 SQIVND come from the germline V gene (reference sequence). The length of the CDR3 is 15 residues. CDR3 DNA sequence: TGTGCCAGTAGTCAGGGGCCCTTAGAACACAATGAGCAGTTCTTC. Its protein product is CASSQGPLEHNEQFF.

The CDR3 is CASSFNLEAFF. CDR3 DNA sequence: TGTGCCAGCAGTTTCAACCTTGAAGCTTTCTTT. V is TRBV28 and J is TRBJ1-1; D is uncertain. V dropped 3 bases and J dropped 7 bases, with 6 bases sitting between them. The germline V gene has CDR1 MDHEN and CDR2 SYDVKM. CDR3 length: 11 residues.

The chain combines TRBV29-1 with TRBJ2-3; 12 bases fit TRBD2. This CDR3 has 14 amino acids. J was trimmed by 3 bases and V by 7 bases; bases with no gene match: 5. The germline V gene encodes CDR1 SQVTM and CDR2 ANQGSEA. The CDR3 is CSASGTSGTDTQYF. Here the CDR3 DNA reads TGCAGCGCCTCCGGGACTAGCGGGACAGATACGCAGTATTTT.

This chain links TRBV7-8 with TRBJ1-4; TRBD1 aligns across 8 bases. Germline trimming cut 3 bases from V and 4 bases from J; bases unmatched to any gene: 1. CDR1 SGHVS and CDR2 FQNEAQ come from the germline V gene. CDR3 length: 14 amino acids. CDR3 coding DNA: TGTGCCAGCAGCTTCGACAGGGGTAATGAAAAACTGTTTTTT. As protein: CASSFDRGNEKLFF.

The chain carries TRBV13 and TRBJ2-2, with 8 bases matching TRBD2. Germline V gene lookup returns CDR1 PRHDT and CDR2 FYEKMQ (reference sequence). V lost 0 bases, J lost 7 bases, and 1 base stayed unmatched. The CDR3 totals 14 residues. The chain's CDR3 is CASSLGTSVGELFF. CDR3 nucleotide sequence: TGTGCCAGCAGCTTAGGGACTAGCGTCGGGGAGCTGTTTTTT.

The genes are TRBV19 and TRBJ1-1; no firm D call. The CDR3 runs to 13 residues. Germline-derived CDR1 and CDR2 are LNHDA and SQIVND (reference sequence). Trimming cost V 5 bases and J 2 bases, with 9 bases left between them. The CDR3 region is CASSPGVNTEAFF. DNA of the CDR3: TGTGCCAGTAGTCCCGGGGTCAACACTGAAGCTTTCTTT.

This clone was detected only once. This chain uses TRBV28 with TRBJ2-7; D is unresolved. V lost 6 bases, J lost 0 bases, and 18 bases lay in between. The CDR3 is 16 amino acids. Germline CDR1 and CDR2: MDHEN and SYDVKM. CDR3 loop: CASSTRWDSTSYEQYF. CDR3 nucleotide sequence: TGTGCCAGCAGCACGCGTTGGGATTCTACCTCCTACGAGCAGTACTTC.

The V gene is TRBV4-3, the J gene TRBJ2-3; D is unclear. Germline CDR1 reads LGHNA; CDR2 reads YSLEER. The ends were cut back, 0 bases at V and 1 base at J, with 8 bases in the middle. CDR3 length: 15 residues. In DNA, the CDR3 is TGCGCCAGCAGCCAAGATACCGCTGGCACAGATACGCAGTATTTT. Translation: CASSQDTAGTDTQYF.

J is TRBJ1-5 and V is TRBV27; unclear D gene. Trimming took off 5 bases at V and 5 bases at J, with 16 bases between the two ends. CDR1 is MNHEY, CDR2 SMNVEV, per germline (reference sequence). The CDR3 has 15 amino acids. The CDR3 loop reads CASSPGGISHQPQHF. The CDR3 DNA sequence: TGTGCCAGCAGTCCTGGAGGGATATCACATCAGCCCCAGCATTTT.

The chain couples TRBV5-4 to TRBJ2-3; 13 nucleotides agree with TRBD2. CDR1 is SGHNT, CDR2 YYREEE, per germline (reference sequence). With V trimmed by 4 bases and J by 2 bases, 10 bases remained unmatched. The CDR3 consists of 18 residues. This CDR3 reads CASSPFLGLAGNTDTQYF. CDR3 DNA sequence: TGTGCCAGCAGCCCTTTCCTGGGACTAGCGGGAAACACAGATACGCAGTATTTT.

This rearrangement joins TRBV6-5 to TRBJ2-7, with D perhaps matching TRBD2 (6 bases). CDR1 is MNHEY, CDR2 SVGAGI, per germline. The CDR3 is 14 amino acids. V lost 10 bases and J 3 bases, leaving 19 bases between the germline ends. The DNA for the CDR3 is TGTGCCACCTCGTTCGGGACTGGCGTCTACGAGCAGTACTTC. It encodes CATSFGTGVYEQYF.